This record covers a single T cell receptor beta chain. This CDR3 is 15 amino acids long. In germline, CDR1 is LNHDA, CDR2 SQIVND (reference sequence). V shed 4 bases and J 1 base; nucleotides not matched to a gene: 6. These data originate in a study of blood T cell repertoires in COVID-19. The wider study: Samples came from the United States, Italy and Spain, spanning acute and convalescent COVID-19. The cDNA or gDNA used as material had been derived from T cells, B-cell-depleted T cells, or PBMCs.

Seattle-derived patients entered the study during active infection and were followed longitudinally. Original methodology: Reference gene primer amplification gave estimated nucleated cell counts. Repertoires were generated with immunoSEQ multiplex PCR, while TCRdb's copy carries only in-frame clones and drops some. V and J calls and clone size are given by that table; D and trimming were obtained from the DNA. This table has some 240,000 clones, 81% appearing once. The sequence was obtained from a woman older than 75 with COVID-19, enrolled during active disease. This rearrangement joins TRBV19 to TRBJ2-5, with 7 positions matching TRBD1. Sequencing used peripheral blood. The DNA for the CDR3 is TGTGCCAGTAGTAGAGACAGGGTAGGCCAAGAGACCCAGTACTTC. Translating gives CASSRDRVGQETQYF.